This T cell receptor beta chain was retrieved from a study of blood T cell repertoires in COVID-19. Study-level information: T cells, B-cell-depleted T cells, or PBMCs provided the cDNA or gDNA that served as material.

Per the authors' pipeline: Researchers report that nucleated cell counts were estimated from reference gene primer amplification. The table came from immunoSEQ multiplex PCR; TCRdb's copy has only in-frame clones and leaves some out. The V and J calls and clone size were taken over from that table, and D and trimming were inferred from the DNA. The repertoire has 150,000 to 200,000 clones, approximately 85% of them found once; the top ten carry roughly 8.7%. This clone was seen once. The CDR3 contains 12 residues. Germline values: CDR1 SNHLY, CDR2 FYNNEI. V lost 6 bases to trimming and J lost 3 bases, with 9 bases between them.

Input material: PBMCs or T cells enriched from blood (not recorded which). The clonotype comes from a woman between 25 and 40 years old who had recovered from COVID-19. The chain uses TRBV2 and TRBJ2-7, with a weak D call TRBD1 (5 bases). CDR3 sequence: CASRLQDYEQYF. Here the CDR3 DNA reads TGTGCCAGCAGGTTACAGGACTACGAGCAGTACTTC.